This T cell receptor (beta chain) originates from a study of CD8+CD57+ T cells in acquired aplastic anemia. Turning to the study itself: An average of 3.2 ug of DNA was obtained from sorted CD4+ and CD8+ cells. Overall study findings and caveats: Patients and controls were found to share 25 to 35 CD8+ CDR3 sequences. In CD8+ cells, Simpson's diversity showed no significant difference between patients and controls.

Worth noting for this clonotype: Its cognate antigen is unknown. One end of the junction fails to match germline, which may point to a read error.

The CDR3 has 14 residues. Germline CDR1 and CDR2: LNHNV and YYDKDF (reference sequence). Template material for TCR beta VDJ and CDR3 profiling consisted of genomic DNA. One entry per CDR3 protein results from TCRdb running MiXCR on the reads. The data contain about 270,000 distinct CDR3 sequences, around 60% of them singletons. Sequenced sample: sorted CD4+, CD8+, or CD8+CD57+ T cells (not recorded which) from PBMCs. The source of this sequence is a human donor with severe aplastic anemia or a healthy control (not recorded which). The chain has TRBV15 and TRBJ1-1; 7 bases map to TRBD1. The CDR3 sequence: CATSRDRQGTEAFF. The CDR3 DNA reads TGTGCCACCAGCCGAGATCGACAGGGAACTGAAGCTTTCTTT. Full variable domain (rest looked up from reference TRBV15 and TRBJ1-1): DAMVIQNPRYQVTQFGKPVTLSCSQTLNHNVMYWYQQKSSQAPKLLFHYYDKDFNNEADTPDNFQSRRPNTSFCFLDIRSPGLGDTAMYLCATSRDRQGTEAFFGQGTRLTVV.